These 6 T cell receptor beta chains came from one sample sequenced in a study of response to subunit inactivated influenza vaccine. TCRdb fed the RT-PCR reads into MiXCR, producing one record per CDR3 protein. The sample records 500,000 to 750,000 distinct CDR3 sequences, 12% to 15% being singletons. This specimen was PBMCs from blood, taken less than 13 days after vaccination. These receptors all come from a man in his fifties who received an inactivated influenza vaccine.

The chain links TRBV2 to TRBJ2-3, with D unclear. V lost 8 bases and J lost 6, with 12 bases in between. Germline V gene lookup returns CDR1 SNHLY and CDR2 FYNNEI. This CDR3 has 12 residues. The CDR3 DNA follows: TGTGCCAGCCAACGACTTGTGGATACGCAGTATTTT. Translated, it gives CASQRLVDTQYF.

This clonotype was observed a few times. This chain joins TRBV4-3 and TRBJ1-2; 8 bases match TRBD1. Germline V gives CDR1 LGHNA, CDR2 YSLEER. The CDR3 extends over 16 amino acids. Germline trimming cut 5 bases from V and 4 bases from J; bases unmatched to any gene: 12. This chain's CDR3 is CASSWTLNRGTYGYTF. For the CDR3, the DNA is TGCGCCAGCAGCTGGACCTTGAACAGGGGGACCTATGGCTACACCTTC.

This rearrangement joins TRBV11-2 to TRBJ2-1, with 13 bases that match TRBD2. V was pared by 0 bases and J by 6 bases, with 5 bases of the junction left unmatched. The CDR3 is 17 amino acids. In germline, CDR1 is SGHAT, CDR2 FQNNGV. The CDR3 spells CASSLDSGLAGINEQFF. The CDR3 DNA reads as TGTGCCAGCAGCTTAGATTCGGGACTAGCGGGAATCAATGAGCAGTTCTTC.

The sample holds many counts of this clonotype. The chain employs TRBV28 and TRBJ2-1, with TRBD2 matching over 10 bases. CDR3 length: 16 residues. Per germline, CDR1 MDHEN and CDR2 SYDVKM. With V trimmed by 2 bases and J by 0 bases, 1 base remained unmatched. CDR3 sequence reads: CASSLIAGGSYNEQFF. The DNA of the CDR3 is TGTGCCAGCAGTTTAATAGCGGGAGGCTCCTACAATGAGCAGTTCTTC.

The chain is built from TRBV12-3 or TRBV12-4 and TRBJ2-5, with a weak D call TRBD1 (5 bases). Trimming pared 4 bases from V and 0 bases from J, leaving 9 bases between. The CDR3 runs 14 residues. The CDR3 here is CASSSNRNQETQYF. The CDR3 DNA reads TGTGCCAGCAGTTCCAACAGGAACCAAGAGACCCAGTACTTC.

The sample holds a few counts of this clonotype. The V gene is TRBV7-2, the J gene TRBJ2-5; TRBD1 might be the D (5 bases). Germline CDR1 SGHTA, CDR2 FQGNSA. Trimming stripped 5 bases from V and 2 bases from J, with 12 bases between. This CDR3 contains 14 residues. The CDR3 here is CASSAQGGQETQYF. DNA for the CDR3: TGTGCCAGCAGCGCCCAGGGTGGTCAAGAGACCCAGTACTTC. Full variable domain (remainder filled in from reference TRBV7-2 and TRBJ2-5): GAGVSQSPSNKVTEKGKDVELRCDPISGHTALYWYRQSLGQGLEFLIYFQGNSAPDKSGLPSDRFSAERTGGSVSTLTIQRTQQEDSAVYLCASSAQGGQETQYFGPGTRLLVL.